This TCR beta chain emerged from a study of T cell responses to AZD1222 COVID-19 vaccine. Trimming left V 3 bases short and J 8 bases short, with 16 bases between. The CDR3 runs to 15 residues. From germline, CDR1 is SGHTA and CDR2 FQGNSA. Profiling relied on immunoSEQ multiplex PCR, and the TCRdb table lists in-frame clones only, not all of them. Of 150,000 or so clones listed, 80% to 90% are singletons. The starting material was peripheral blood, obtained on day 0 of AZD1222 vaccination. The receptor was derived from an adult in good health. This chain links TRBV7-2 with TRBJ1-4, with D perhaps matching TRBD1 (5 bases). CDR3 region: CASSLSGLKNEKLFF. CDR3 in DNA: TGTGCCAGCAGCTTGTCGGGGCTGAAAAACGAAAAACTGTTTTTT.